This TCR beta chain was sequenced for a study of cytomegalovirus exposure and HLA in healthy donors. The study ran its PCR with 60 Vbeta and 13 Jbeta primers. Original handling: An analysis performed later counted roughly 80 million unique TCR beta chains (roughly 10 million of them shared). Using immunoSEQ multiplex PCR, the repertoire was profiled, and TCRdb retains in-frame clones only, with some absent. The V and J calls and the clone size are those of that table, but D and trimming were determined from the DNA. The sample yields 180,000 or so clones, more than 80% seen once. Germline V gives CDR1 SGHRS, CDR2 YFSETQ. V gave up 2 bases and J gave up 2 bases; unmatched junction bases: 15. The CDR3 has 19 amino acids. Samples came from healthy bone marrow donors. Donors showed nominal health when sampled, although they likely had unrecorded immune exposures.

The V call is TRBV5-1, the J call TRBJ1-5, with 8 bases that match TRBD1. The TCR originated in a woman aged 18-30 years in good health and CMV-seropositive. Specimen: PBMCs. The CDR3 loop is CASSLHTGTGSFGNQPQHF. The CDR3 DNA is TGCGCCAGCAGCTTACATACCGGGACAGGTTCCTTTGGCAATCAGCCCCAGCATTTT.